What follows are 16 T cell receptor beta chains derived from one specimen sequenced in a study of response to subunit inactivated influenza vaccine. Each CDR3 protein gets one entry after TCRdb re-called the RT-PCR reads with MiXCR. The sample carries around 520,000 distinct CDR3 sequences, roughly 27% recorded once. Material: CD4+ T cells sorted from PBMCs, obtained roughly 5 days after vaccination. Receptors originate from a man aged 45-60 years who received an inactivated influenza vaccine.

The CDR3 spells CASSQNHRGRHGQFF. DNA of the CDR3: TGTGCCAGCAGCCAAAACCATAGGGGGCGGCACGGGCAGTTCTTC. The chain carries TRBV3-1 and TRBJ2-1, with 7 positions matching TRBD1. The CDR3 extends over 15 amino acids. Germline values: CDR1 LGHDT, CDR2 YNNKEL (reference sequence). Germline trimming cut 2 bases from V and 12 bases from J; bases unmatched to any gene: 13.

The chain links TRBV4-3 to TRBJ2-2, with unresolved D. Per the germline V gene, CDR1 is LGHNA and CDR2 is YSLEER. V lost 2 bases to trimming and J lost 1 base, with 5 bases between them. This CDR3 has 14 residues. CDR3 protein: CASSQFLNTGELFF. In DNA form, the CDR3 reads TGCGCCAGCAGCCAATTCCTGAACACCGGGGAGCTGTTTTTT.

This sequence joins TRBV28 and TRBJ2-5; TRBD1 is a possible D gene (5 bases). Germline-derived CDR1 and CDR2 are MDHEN and SYDVKM. Trimming cost V 3 bases and J 2 bases, with 16 bases left between them. This CDR3 has 16 residues. CDR3 in amino acids: CASSFYRSGIQETQYF. The DNA of the CDR3 is TGTGCCAGCAGTTTTTATCGGTCAGGGATACAAGAGACCCAGTACTTC.

The V and J genes are TRBV15 and TRBJ1-5; D gene uncertain. With 0 bases removed from V and 5 bases from J, the gap between germline ends came to 14 bases. From germline, CDR1 is LNHNV and CDR2 YYDKDF (reference sequence). The CDR3 contains 16 residues. The CDR3 nucleotides read TGTGCCACCAGCAGAGATTCGCTTCTGGATTATCAGCCCCAGCATTTT. This encodes CATSRDSLLDYQPQHF.

This clonotype occurred a few times. V usage is TRBV7-9 and J usage is TRBJ2-1; the D gene is possibly TRBD2 (5 bases). The CDR3 extends over 16 amino acids. CDR1 and CDR2 from the germline V gene are SEHNR and FQNEAQ (reference sequence). V lost 0 bases, J lost 2 bases, and 11 bases lay in between. CDR3 in DNA: TGTGCCAGCAGCTTAGCCGGGGAACCGACCTACAATGAGCAGTTCTTC. It translates to CASSLAGEPTYNEQFF.

This clonotype was found a few times. This rearrangement joins TRBV7-9 to TRBJ2-1; possible D gene TRBD2, 6 bases. Germline CDR1 SEHNR, CDR2 FQNEAQ (reference sequence). V dropped 5 bases and J dropped 3 bases, with 20 bases sitting between them. The CDR3 length is 17 residues. The CDR3 region is CASSMRVSSDHYNEQFF. CDR3 nucleotides: TGTGCCAGCAGCATGAGGGTGTCTAGCGACCACTACAATGAGCAGTTCTTC.

This clonotype was detected only a few times. This rearrangement joins TRBV20-1 to TRBJ1-5, with D perhaps matching TRBD1 (6 bases). Germline assignment: CDR1 DFQATT and CDR2 SNEGSKA (reference sequence). CDR3 size: 15 residues. V dropped 2 bases and J dropped 3 bases, with 14 bases sitting between them. The CDR3 sequence is CSARFRGQYNQPQHF. DNA of the CDR3: TGCAGTGCTAGATTTAGGGGACAATACAATCAGCCCCAGCATTTT.

The CDR3 region is CASSYLSPSYNEQFF. The CDR3 nucleotides read TGTGCCAGCAGTTATCTCAGTCCCTCCTACAATGAGCAGTTCTTC. This chain uses TRBV6-2 or TRBV6-3 with TRBJ2-1; D call uncertain. The V end was cut by 3 bases, the J end by 0 bases, with 9 bases between. The CDR3 consists of 15 residues. CDR1 and CDR2 from the germline V gene are MNHEY and SVGEGT.

CDR3 sequence reads: CASSGGQGKIYGYTF. The CDR3 DNA reads TGTGCCAGCAGCGGGGGACAGGGGAAGATCTATGGCTACACCTTC. This chain connects TRBV5-6 to TRBJ1-2, with TRBD1 identical over 10 bases. The CDR3 is made up of 15 amino acids. Trimming took 4 bases from V and 4 from J; bases not matched to a gene: 7. Germline CDR1 reads SGHDT; CDR2 reads YYEEEE.

The chain employs TRBV10-3 and TRBJ2-7; TRBD1 agrees at 9 bases. Germline assignment: CDR1 ENHRY and CDR2 SYGVKD. V shed 8 bases, J shed 3 bases, and the junction held 23 bases outside the gene matches. The CDR3 runs 19 residues. This CDR3 reads CAICLSLGTGIPSFYEQYF. Written as DNA, the CDR3 is TGTGCCATCTGTCTTTCTCTGGGGACAGGGATTCCGTCCTTCTACGAGCAGTACTTC.

There are a few counts of this clonotype. The chain employs TRBV12-3 or TRBV12-4 and TRBJ1-1, with D hard to call. V gave up 3 bases and J gave up 4 bases, with 18 bases separating them. The length of the CDR3 is 16 residues. The CDR3 DNA sequence: TGTGCCAGCAGTTTGGGCTTCGACGCCTTTGGCACTGAAGCTTTCTTT. Translation gives CASSLGFDAFGTEAFF.

The chain uses TRBV10-3 and TRBJ2-7, with 7 bases matching TRBD2. The length of the CDR3 is 12 residues. Germline-derived CDR1 and CDR2 are ENHRY and SYGVKD. V was pared by 6 bases and J by 12 bases, with 11 bases of the junction left unmatched. The CDR3 here is CAIRGTTDLAYF. As DNA, the CDR3 is TGTGCCATCAGGGGGACTACAGATCTCGCGTACTTC.

For this clonotype: One end of the junction is discordant with germline, which a read error may explain. In DNA, the CDR3 is TGCGCCGGCAGCGTGGACGGGGTTGACACTGAAGCTTTCTTT. Its protein is CAGSVDGVDTEAFF. V and J are TRBV5-1 and TRBJ1-1; D not certain. The CDR3 is 14 residues long. The germline V gene encodes CDR1 SGHRS and CDR2 YFSETQ.

The chain uses TRBV7-2 and TRBJ1-1; 12 bases match TRBD1. J gave up 7 bases and V 6 bases, and 9 bases lay outside the gene matches. The CDR3 has 15 residues. Germline CDR1 reads SGHTA; CDR2 reads FQGNSA. As DNA, the CDR3 is TGTGCCAGCAGACCCGGGACAGGGGGCTTGGTTGAAGCTTTCTTT. Encoded protein: CASRPGTGGLVEAFF.

CDR3 residues: CASSYSGLAAARNIQYF. CDR3 bases: TGTGCCAGCAGTTACTCGGGACTAGCGGCCGCCAGGAACATTCAGTACTTC. The gene calls are TRBV6-2 or TRBV6-3 and TRBJ2-4; 11 nucleotides line up with TRBD2. The CDR3 consists of 17 residues. In germline, CDR1 is MNHEY, CDR2 SVGEGT. The junction had 8 bases not matched to a gene; V was cut back by 0 bases and J by 7 bases.

This clonotype was counted a few times. This sequence joins TRBV12-3 or TRBV12-4 and TRBJ2-5, with a weak D call TRBD2 (5 bases). V lost 2 bases to trimming and J lost 1 base, with 8 bases between them. This CDR3 is built from 14 residues. CDR3 DNA: TGTGCCAGCAGTTTACGGGAAAGCCAAGAGACCCAGTACTTC. Translating gives CASSLRESQETQYF.